These T cell receptor beta chains were read from a single sample in a study of identical twins. TCRdb reprocessed the 5' RACE reads via MiXCR and lists one record per CDR3 protein. This table has about 240,000 distinct CDR3 sequences, 6% to 8.5% appearing once. Another study also made use of these data, one on yellow fever vaccine responses in identical twins.

The sequencing input was CD8+ T cells sorted from blood. The receptors derive from a woman between 18 and 29 years old in good health. CDR3s include the opening cysteine and the closing phenylalanine or tryptophan. Fields, in order: D gene, clone size, J gene, V gene, CDR3 protein, CDR3 DNA. A D gene is named only where the DNA matches it firmly. Some rows have no size entry. The others give once, few or many, or a class for an expanded clone.

d_gene: NA; abundance: many; j_gene: TRBJ2-2; v_gene: TRBV4-1; CDR3aa: CASSQDGFGLFF; CDR3nt: TGCGCCAGCAGCCAAGATGGGTTTGGGCTGTTTTTT
d_gene: NA; abundance: few; j_gene: TRBJ2-7; v_gene: TRBV14; CDR3aa: CASSQGNEQYF; CDR3nt: TGTGCCAGCAGCCAAGGAAACGAGCAGTACTTC
d_gene: NA; abundance: NA; j_gene: TRBJ2-1; v_gene: TRBV7-8; CDR3aa: CASSSPGGENEQFF; CDR3nt: TGTGCCAGCAGCTCGCCAGGAGGGGAGAATGAGCAGTTCTTC
d_gene: NA; abundance: NA; j_gene: TRBJ2-1; v_gene: TRBV12-3/TRBV12-4; CDR3aa: CASIGRARVSGYNEQFF; CDR3nt: TGTGCCAGCATAGGTCGCGCACGGGTCTCTGGATACAATGAGCAGTTCTTC
d_gene: NA; abundance: few; j_gene: TRBJ1-4; v_gene: TRBV5-1; CDR3aa: CASGRVGTNEKLFF; CDR3nt: TGCGCCAGTGGCAGGGTCGGGACTAATGAAAAACTGTTTTTT
d_gene: NA; abundance: NA; j_gene: TRBJ2-1; v_gene: TRBV29-1; CDR3aa: CSVEPGPPNEQFF; CDR3nt: TGCAGCGTGGAACCGGGACCCCCAAATGAGCAGTTCTTC
d_gene: NA; abundance: few; j_gene: TRBJ2-7; v_gene: TRBV11-3; CDR3aa: CASSLVGDTYEQYF; CDR3nt: TGTGCCAGCAGCTTAGTCGGCGACACCTACGAGCAGTACTTC
d_gene: TRBD1; abundance: few; j_gene: TRBJ2-4; v_gene: TRBV2; CDR3aa: CASSDARDRGTIQYF; CDR3nt: TGTGCCAGCAGTGATGCTCGGGACAGGGGCACCATTCAGTACTTC
d_gene: NA; abundance: NA; j_gene: TRBJ2-1; v_gene: TRBV5-6; CDR3aa: CASSKGGSSYNEQFF; CDR3nt: TGTGCCAGCAGTAAGGGGGGTAGCTCCTACAATGAGCAGTTCTTC
d_gene: NA; abundance: few; j_gene: TRBJ1-1; v_gene: TRBV12-3/TRBV12-4; CDR3aa: CASSLTGMDTEAFF; CDR3nt: TGTGCCAGCAGTTTGACAGGTATGGACACTGAAGCTTTCTTT
d_gene: NA; abundance: NA; j_gene: TRBJ2-7; v_gene: TRBV20-1; CDR3aa: CSASSEFGYEQYF; CDR3nt: TGCAGTGCTAGTTCAGAGTTCGGGTACGAGCAGTACTTC
d_gene: TRBD1; abundance: many; j_gene: TRBJ2-1; v_gene: TRBV5-1; CDR3aa: CASSFGQGVENEQFF; CDR3nt: TGCGCCAGCAGCTTCGGACAGGGGGTGGAGAATGAGCAGTTCTTC
d_gene: TRBD1; abundance: many; j_gene: TRBJ2-2; v_gene: TRBV7-9; CDR3aa: CASSLPGQKYTGELFF; CDR3nt: TGTGCCAGCAGCCTACCGGGACAGAAGTACACCGGGGAGCTGTTTTTT
d_gene: NA; abundance: few; j_gene: TRBJ2-1; v_gene: TRBV7-6; CDR3aa: CASSQTSSSGHEQFF; CDR3nt: TGTGCCAGCAGCCAAACCTCGTCAAGTGGGCATGAGCAGTTCTTC
d_gene: NA; abundance: many; j_gene: TRBJ2-2; v_gene: TRBV28; CDR3aa: CASSTVAFPGELFF; CDR3nt: TGTGCCAGCAGTACCGTAGCGTTCCCCGGGGAGCTGTTTTTT
d_gene: TRBD1; abundance: few; j_gene: TRBJ1-4; v_gene: TRBV9; CDR3aa: CASSSRTGTNEKLFF; CDR3nt: TGTGCCAGCAGCTCCCGGACAGGGACTAATGAAAAACTGTTTTTT
d_gene: NA; abundance: many; j_gene: TRBJ2-7; v_gene: TRBV4-1; CDR3aa: CASRRLEGAGYEQYF; CDR3nt: TGCGCCAGCAGAAGATTGGAGGGAGCGGGTTACGAGCAGTACTTC
d_gene: NA; abundance: many; j_gene: TRBJ2-2; v_gene: TRBV28; CDR3aa: CASSLRRENTGELFF; CDR3nt: TGTGCCAGCAGTTTAAGACGGGAGAACACCGGGGAGCTGTTTTTT
d_gene: NA; abundance: few; j_gene: TRBJ1-2; v_gene: TRBV4-1; CDR3aa: CASSPAPNYGYTF; CDR3nt: TGCGCCAGCAGCCCTGCTCCGAACTATGGCTACACCTTC
d_gene: NA; abundance: few; j_gene: TRBJ2-3; v_gene: TRBV2; CDR3aa: CASIGALSTQYF; CDR3nt: TGTGCCAGCATAGGGGCTTTAAGTACGCAGTATTTT
d_gene: NA; abundance: many; j_gene: TRBJ1-1; v_gene: TRBV6-2/TRBV6-3; CDR3aa: CASSYWPPGLNTEAFF; CDR3nt: TGTGCCAGCAGTTACTGGCCCCCGGGGCTGAACACTGAAGCTTTCTTT
d_gene: NA; abundance: NA; j_gene: TRBJ2-5; v_gene: TRBV10-3; CDR3aa: CAISESTGQETQYF; CDR3nt: TGTGCCATCAGTGAGTCCACAGGTCAAGAGACCCAGTACTTC
d_gene: TRBD2; abundance: few; j_gene: TRBJ2-1; v_gene: TRBV7-9; CDR3aa: CASSTPRLAGGDEQFF; CDR3nt: TGTGCCAGCAGCACTCCAAGACTAGCGGGAGGGGATGAGCAGTTCTTC
d_gene: NA; abundance: few; j_gene: TRBJ1-2; v_gene: TRBV6-6; CDR3aa: CASTDGTGGYTF; CDR3nt: TGTGCCAGCACTGATGGGACGGGCGGCTACACCTTC
d_gene: NA; abundance: few; j_gene: TRBJ2-4; v_gene: TRBV2; CDR3aa: CASFGGYIQYF; CDR3nt: TGTGCCAGCTTCGGGGGATACATTCAGTACTTC
d_gene: NA; abundance: many; j_gene: TRBJ2-3; v_gene: TRBV5-1; CDR3aa: CASSFAGRDPTDTQYF; CDR3nt: TGCGCCAGCAGCTTCGCGGGGAGAGACCCGACAGATACGCAGTATTTT
d_gene: NA; abundance: NA; j_gene: TRBJ2-7; v_gene: TRBV14; CDR3aa: CASSGPTYEQYF; CDR3nt: TGTGCCAGCAGCGGGCCTACCTACGAGCAGTACTTC
d_gene: NA; abundance: many; j_gene: TRBJ2-5; v_gene: TRBV25-1; CDR3aa: CASSARVGEQPQETQYF; CDR3nt: TGTGCCAGCAGCGCCCGGGTGGGGGAGCAACCTCAAGAGACCCAGTACTTC
d_gene: NA; abundance: few; j_gene: TRBJ1-1; v_gene: TRBV10-3; CDR3aa: CATLIGVNTEAFF; CDR3nt: TGTGCCACCCTTATCGGGGTCAACACTGAAGCTTTCTTT
d_gene: TRBD1; abundance: NA; j_gene: TRBJ2-7; v_gene: TRBV7-9; CDR3aa: CASSTTGESYEQYF; CDR3nt: TGTGCCAGCAGCACTACAGGGGAGTCCTACGAGCAGTACTTC
d_gene: TRBD2; abundance: NA; j_gene: TRBJ2-1; v_gene: TRBV7-9; CDR3aa: CASSFPSGGSSYEQFF; CDR3nt: TGTGCCAGCAGCTTCCCTAGCGGGGGTAGCTCCTACGAGCAGTTCTTC
d_gene: NA; abundance: many; j_gene: TRBJ1-5; v_gene: TRBV28; CDR3aa: CASRGGPSNQPQHF; CDR3nt: TGTGCCAGTAGGGGTGGGCCTAGCAATCAGCCCCAGCATTTT
d_gene: TRBD2; abundance: many; j_gene: TRBJ2-3; v_gene: TRBV2; CDR3aa: CASSPLSGADTQYF; CDR3nt: TGTGCCAGCAGTCCTCTTAGCGGGGCAGATACGCAGTATTTT
d_gene: TRBD1; abundance: few; j_gene: TRBJ1-6; v_gene: TRBV5-1; CDR3aa: CASSVTGTANSPLHF; CDR3nt: TGCGCCAGCAGCGTCACCGGGACAGCTAATTCACCCCTCCACTTT
d_gene: NA; abundance: few; j_gene: TRBJ2-3; v_gene: TRBV24-1; CDR3aa: CATSDLRTGTDTQYF; CDR3nt: TGTGCCACCAGTGATTTGCGTACAGGGACAGATACGCAGTATTTT
d_gene: NA; abundance: few; j_gene: TRBJ2-2; v_gene: TRBV4-1; CDR3aa: CASSPTFYRTSRTGELFF; CDR3nt: TGCGCCAGCAGCCCCACCTTCTATAGAACCTCGAGGACCGGGGAGCTGTTTTTT
d_gene: NA; abundance: many; j_gene: TRBJ2-7; v_gene: TRBV20-1; CDR3aa: CSARPSTAFSYEQYF; CDR3nt: TGCAGTGCTAGACCCTCGACAGCGTTCTCCTACGAGCAGTACTTC
d_gene: NA; abundance: few; j_gene: TRBJ1-2; v_gene: TRBV12-3/TRBV12-4; CDR3aa: CASSPRADGYTF; CDR3nt: TGTGCCAGCAGCCCACGGGCAGATGGCTACACCTTC
d_gene: NA; abundance: few; j_gene: TRBJ2-5; v_gene: TRBV20-1; CDR3aa: CSHETRRSVETQYF; CDR3nt: TGCAGCCACGAGACCAGGCGCTCTGTCGAGACCCAGTACTTC
d_gene: TRBD1; abundance: few; j_gene: TRBJ1-4; v_gene: TRBV6-2/TRBV6-3; CDR3aa: CASSPVGQGGPNEKLFF; CDR3nt: TGTGCCAGCAGCCCCGTGGGCCAAGGGGGCCCTAATGAAAAACTGTTTTTT
d_gene: TRBD1; abundance: NA; j_gene: TRBJ1-5; v_gene: TRBV4-1; CDR3aa: CAARGTADSNQPQHF; CDR3nt: TGCGCCGCAAGGGGGACAGCCGATAGCAATCAGCCCCAGCATTTT
d_gene: NA; abundance: few; j_gene: TRBJ1-1; v_gene: TRBV13; CDR3aa: CASLQGKGTEAFF; CDR3nt: TGTGCCAGTCTACAGGGTAAGGGCACTGAAGCTTTCTTT
d_gene: TRBD2; abundance: few; j_gene: TRBJ2-1; v_gene: TRBV5-1; CDR3aa: CASSLARPFGLAHNEQFF; CDR3nt: TGCGCCAGCAGCTTAGCCAGACCCTTTGGACTAGCTCACAATGAGCAGTTCTTC
d_gene: NA; abundance: few; j_gene: TRBJ2-1; v_gene: TRBV14; CDR3aa: CASSYQGTGHEQFF; CDR3nt: TGTGCCAGCAGTTACCAGGGTACCGGGCATGAGCAGTTCTTC
d_gene: NA; abundance: few; j_gene: TRBJ2-1; v_gene: TRBV4-2; CDR3aa: CASSQEEGWSGGPYNEQFF; CDR3nt: TGTGCCAGCAGCCAAGAAGAAGGGTGGAGCGGAGGCCCCTACAATGAGCAGTTCTTC
d_gene: NA; abundance: few; j_gene: TRBJ2-2; v_gene: TRBV5-1; CDR3aa: CASSSSGTPNTGELFF; CDR3nt: TGCGCCAGCAGCTCGTCCGGGACACCGAACACCGGGGAGCTGTTTTTT
d_gene: NA; abundance: NA; j_gene: TRBJ2-3; v_gene: TRBV20-1; CDR3aa: CSVEPGAAPDTQYF; CDR3nt: TGCAGCGTCGAACCGGGTGCAGCCCCAGATACGCAGTATTTT
d_gene: NA; abundance: NA; j_gene: TRBJ2-3; v_gene: TRBV7-7; CDR3aa: CASSPKGTDTQYF; CDR3nt: TGTGCCAGCAGTCCTAAGGGCACAGATACGCAGTATTTT
d_gene: NA; abundance: few; j_gene: TRBJ2-3; v_gene: TRBV7-9; CDR3aa: CASSQPSTDTQYF; CDR3nt: TGTGCCAGCAGTCAGCCCTCCACAGATACGCAGTATTTT
d_gene: NA; abundance: NA; j_gene: TRBJ2-1; v_gene: TRBV7-9; CDR3aa: CASTSYGELNEQFF; CDR3nt: TGTGCCAGCACCTCTTATGGGGAACTGAATGAGCAGTTCTTC
d_gene: NA; abundance: NA; j_gene: TRBJ2-6; v_gene: TRBV27; CDR3aa: CASRISLTGANVLTF; CDR3nt: TGTGCCAGCAGGATAAGTTTAACTGGGGCCAACGTCCTGACTTTC
d_gene: NA; abundance: NA; j_gene: TRBJ2-2; v_gene: TRBV2; CDR3aa: CASSDRERTGELFF; CDR3nt: TGTGCCAGCAGTGATAGGGAGCGCACCGGGGAGCTGTTTTTT
d_gene: NA; abundance: many; j_gene: TRBJ2-4; v_gene: TRBV10-3; CDR3aa: CAISGGNIQYF; CDR3nt: TGTGCCATCAGTGGGGGGAACATTCAGTACTTC